The 6 T cell receptor beta chains below all came from one sample that was sequenced in a study of shared clonotypes between healthy human individuals. TCRdb's table, derived via immunoSEQ multiplex PCR, lists solely in-frame clones and lacks some. The sample holds fewer than 600,000 clones, around 78% seen once. Material: PBMCs. Source of these receptors: a middle-aged woman in good health. Some clones in this sample may be carry-over from other donors' samples.

Worth noting for this clone: Given a far larger clone just one base away, this is likely a sequencing read error. This rearrangement joins TRBV6-5 to TRBJ2-7; 7 positions match TRBD1. The CDR3 contains 12 residues. The ends lost 6 bases at V and 4 bases at J; junction bases unmatched: 3. The germline V gene has CDR1 MNHEY and CDR2 SVGAGI. This CDR3 reads CASRRTGYEQYF. CDR3 in DNA: TGTGCCAGCAGGAGGACAGGTTACGAGCAGTACTTC.

The chain uses TRBV6-5 and TRBJ2-7; 7 bases are a match to TRBD1. Germline lookup yields CDR1 MNHEY and CDR2 SVGAGI. The CDR3 consists of 13 residues. The trim removed 10 bases at V and 6 bases at J, leaving 12 bases unmatched. This chain's CDR3 is CATTTGSYVEQYF. The CDR3 DNA reads TGTGCCACCACGACAGGGTCCTACGTCGAGCAGTACTTC.

This chain joins TRBV28 and TRBJ2-1; D possibly matches TRBD1 or TRBD2 (5 bases each). The CDR3 has 15 residues. Trimming pared 10 bases from V and 4 bases from J, leaving 20 bases between. Germline V CDR1 and CDR2: MDHEN, SYDVKM. For the CDR3, the DNA is TGTGCCACCCTACCCATTGGAGGACAATACAATGAGCAGTTCTTC. Residues: CATLPIGGQYNEQFF. Drawing the rest from reference TRBV28 and TRBJ2-1, the complete variable domain is DVKVTQSSRYLVKRTGEKVFLECVQDMDHENMFWYRQDPGLGLRLIYFSYDVKMKEKGDIPEGYSVSREKKERFSLILESASTNQTSMYLCATLPIGGQYNEQFFGPGTRLTVL.

The CDR3 bases are TGTGCCAGCAGTGGGTACCGCACCGGGGAGCTGTTTTTT. The encoded protein is CASSGYRTGELFF. The V call is TRBV2, the J call TRBJ2-2; the D is unclear. This CDR3 is built from 13 residues. V was cut by 4 bases and J by 4 bases, with 7 bases left in between. The germline gives CDR1 SNHLY, CDR2 FYNNEI.

This clone was observed a single time. The sample carries other DNA sequences with the same CDR3. The chain joins TRBV30 to TRBJ1-1, with 9 bases aligning to TRBD1. V shed 2 bases and J 2 bases; nucleotides not matched to a gene: 6. CDR1 GTSNPN and CDR2 SVGIG come from the germline V gene (reference sequence). This CDR3 spans 15 amino acids. The CDR3 DNA sequence: TGTGCCTGGAGTAAGACGGGACAGGGAAACACTGAAGCTTTCTTT. It specifies CAWSKTGQGNTEAFF.

This chain joins TRBV19 and TRBJ1-5; possibly TRBD1 for D (5 bases). The CDR3 spans 17 residues. Looked up from germline, CDR1 is LNHDA and CDR2 is SQIVND (reference sequence). V gave up 3 bases and J gave up 2 bases, with 17 bases separating them. CDR3 sequence reads: CASSIIGGPYGNQPQHF. Written as DNA, the CDR3 is TGTGCCAGTAGTATTATTGGGGGACCTTATGGCAATCAGCCCCAGCATTTT.